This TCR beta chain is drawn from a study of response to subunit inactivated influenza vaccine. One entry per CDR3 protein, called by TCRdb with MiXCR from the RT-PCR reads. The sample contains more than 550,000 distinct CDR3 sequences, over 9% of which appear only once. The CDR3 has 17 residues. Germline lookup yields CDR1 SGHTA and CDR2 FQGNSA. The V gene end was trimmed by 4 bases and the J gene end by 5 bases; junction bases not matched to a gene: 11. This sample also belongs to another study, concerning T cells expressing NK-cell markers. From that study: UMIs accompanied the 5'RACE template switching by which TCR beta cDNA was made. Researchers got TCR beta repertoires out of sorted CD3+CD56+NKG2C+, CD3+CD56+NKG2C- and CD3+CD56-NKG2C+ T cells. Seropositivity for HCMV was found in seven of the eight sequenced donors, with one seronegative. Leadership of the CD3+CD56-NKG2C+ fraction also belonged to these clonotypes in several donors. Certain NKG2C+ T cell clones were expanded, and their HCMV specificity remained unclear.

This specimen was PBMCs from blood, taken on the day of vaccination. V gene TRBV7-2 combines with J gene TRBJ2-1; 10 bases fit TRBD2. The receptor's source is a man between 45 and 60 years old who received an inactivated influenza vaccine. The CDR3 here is CASSSRRAGGRNNEQFF. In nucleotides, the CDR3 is TGTGCCAGCAGCTCCCGGAGAGCGGGAGGGAGGAACAATGAGCAGTTCTTC.